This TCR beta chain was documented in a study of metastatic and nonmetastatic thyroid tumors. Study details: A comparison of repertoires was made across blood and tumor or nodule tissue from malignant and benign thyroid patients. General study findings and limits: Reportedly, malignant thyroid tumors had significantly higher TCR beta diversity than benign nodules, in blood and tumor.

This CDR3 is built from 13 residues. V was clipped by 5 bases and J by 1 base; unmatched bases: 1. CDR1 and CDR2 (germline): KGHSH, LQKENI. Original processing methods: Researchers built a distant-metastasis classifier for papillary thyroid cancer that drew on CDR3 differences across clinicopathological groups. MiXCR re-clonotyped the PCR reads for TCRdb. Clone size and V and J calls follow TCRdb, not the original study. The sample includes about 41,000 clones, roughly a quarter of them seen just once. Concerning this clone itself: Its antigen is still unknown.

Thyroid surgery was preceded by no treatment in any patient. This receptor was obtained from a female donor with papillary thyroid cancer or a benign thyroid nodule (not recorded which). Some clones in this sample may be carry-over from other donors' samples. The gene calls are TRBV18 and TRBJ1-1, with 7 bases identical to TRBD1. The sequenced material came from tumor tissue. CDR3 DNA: TGTGCCAGCTCATGGGACAGGAACACTGAAGCTTTCTTT. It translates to CASSWDRNTEAFF.